This T cell receptor (beta chain) was sequenced in a study of shared clonotypes between healthy human individuals. Study-wide context: In total, the donors were a couple of women and a few men aged 18 to 49.

None of the donors, who were healthy HIV-negative adults, had recently had acute infections or vaccinations. Tens of millions of PBMCs supplied genomic DNA for unsorted samples. Germline V lookup: CDR1 GTSNPN, CDR2 SVGIG (reference sequence). CDR3 length: 13 residues. Deletions cut 1 base from V and 10 bases from J, with 16 bases between. At a deep level, the assay was run. Generated by immunoSEQ multiplex PCR, the TCRdb table keeps only in-frame clones and is missing some. The table shows about 500,000 clones, with approximately 80% occurring only once. The chain couples TRBV30 to TRBJ1-1, with D hard to call. Source material: PBMCs. The TCR sequence derives from a woman in her 40s in good health. Some clones in this sample may be carry-over from other donors' samples. The CDR3 is CAWSATRNMGAFF. In nucleotides, the CDR3 is TGTGCCTGGAGTGCCACTCGAAACATGGGAGCTTTCTTT.